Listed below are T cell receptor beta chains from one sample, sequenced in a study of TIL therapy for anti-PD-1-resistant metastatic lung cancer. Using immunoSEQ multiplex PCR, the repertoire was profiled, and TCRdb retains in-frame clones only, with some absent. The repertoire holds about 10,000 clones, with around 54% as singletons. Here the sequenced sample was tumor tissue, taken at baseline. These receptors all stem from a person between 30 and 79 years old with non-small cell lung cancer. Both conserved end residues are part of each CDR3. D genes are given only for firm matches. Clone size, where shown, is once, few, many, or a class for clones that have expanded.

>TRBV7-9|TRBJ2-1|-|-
CASSGQYQFPFF
TGTGCCAGCAGCGGACAGTATCAATTCCCGTTCTTC
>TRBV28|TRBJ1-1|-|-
CASSLGTSDPEAFF
TGTGCCAGCAGCTTAGGGACGTCGGACCCTGAAGCTTTCTTT
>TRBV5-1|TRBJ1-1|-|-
CASSSNAGMNTEAFF
TGCGCCAGCAGCTCGAACGCGGGGATGAACACTGAAGCTTTCTTT
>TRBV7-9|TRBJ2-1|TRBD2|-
CASSHRLAVYNEQFF
TGTGCCAGCAGCCACCGACTAGCAGTATACAATGAGCAGTTCTTC
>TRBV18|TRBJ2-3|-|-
CASSPPNADTQYF
TGTGCCAGCTCACCACCAAACGCAGATACGCAGTATTTT
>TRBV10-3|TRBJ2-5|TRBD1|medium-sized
CAIRSWDRGETQYF
TGTGCCATCAGATCGTGGGACAGGGGTGAGACCCAGTACTTC
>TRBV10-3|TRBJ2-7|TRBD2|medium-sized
CAISETRIAGESYEQYF
TGTGCCATCAGTGAGACCAGGATAGCGGGAGAATCCTACGAGCAGTACTTC
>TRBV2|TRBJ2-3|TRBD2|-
CATTSGKGTDTQYF
TGTGCCACTACCAGCGGGAAGGGCACAGATACGCAGTATTTT
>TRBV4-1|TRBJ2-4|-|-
CASSQDGIGRTRAKNIQYF
TGCGCCAGCAGCCAAGACGGGATAGGGCGAACCCGAGCCAAAAACATTCAGTACTTC
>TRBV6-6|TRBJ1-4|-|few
CASSPRGGKGEKLFF
TGTGCCAGCAGTCCTCGGGGAGGGAAAGGTGAAAAACTGTTTTTT
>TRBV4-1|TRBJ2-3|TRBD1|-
CASSQGGQGVLDTQYF
TGCGCCAGCAGCCAGGGGGGACAGGGAGTTCTAGATACGCAGTATTTT
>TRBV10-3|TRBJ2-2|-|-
CAISGTGGGANTGELFF
TGTGCCATCAGTGGGACCGGTGGGGGCGCGAACACCGGGGAGCTGTTTTTT
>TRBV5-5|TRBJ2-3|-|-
CASSLDPSVDTQYF
TGTGCCAGCAGCTTGGATCCCTCCGTGGATACGCAGTATTTT
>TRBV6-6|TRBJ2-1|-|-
CASSPTRGPYNEQFF
TGTGCCAGCAGCCCTACCAGGGGCCCCTACAATGAGCAGTTCTTC
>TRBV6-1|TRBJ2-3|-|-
CASSITTGPSDTQYF
TGTGCCAGCAGTATTACTACAGGTCCCTCAGATACGCAGTATTTT